Shown below are 26 T cell receptor beta chains from a single sample sequenced in a study of T cell repertoires in cytomegalovirus infection (dated by TCRdb to about 2019). For sequencing, an Illumina HiSeq 1500 was employed. The public sequencing data were trimmed at Q25 with fastp and processed into clonotypes with MiXCR by TCRdb, which kept only in-frame beta chains. Identical CDR3 proteins give one entry, which carries the most common genes and DNA. Counted in this sample were almost 550,000 distinct CDR3 sequences; approximately 15% of them appeared once. The ten largest clones take up 24% of the sample. Sequencing used CD8+ T cells from PBMCs. These TCRs come from a human donor in good health (CMV status not recorded). Some clones in this sample may be carry-over from other donors' samples.

This clonotype was recorded at least ten times. The chain links TRBV28 to TRBJ2-1; TRBD1 matches at 8 bases. V shed 6 bases and J 3 bases; nucleotides not matched to a gene: 10. CDR3 size: 16 residues. From germline, CDR1 is MDHEN and CDR2 SYDVKM. This chain's CDR3 is CASSTTGEFHYNEQFF. CDR3 DNA sequence: TGTGCCAGCAGCACGACAGGGGAATTCCACTACAATGAGCAGTTCTTC.

As to this clonotype: This could be a read error, since a much larger clone is one nucleotide away. The chain carries TRBV10-3 and TRBJ1-1, with a tentative D call TRBD1 (5 bases). This CDR3 comprises 14 residues. V was clipped by 10 bases and J by 3 bases, with 18 bases between them. Germline V gives CDR1 ENHRY, CDR2 SYGVKD. CDR3 amino acids: CATDPGRRDTEAFF. Written as DNA, the CDR3 is TGTGCCACAGACCCGGGGCGTAGGGACACTGAAGCTTTCTTT.

To note about this clonotype: A much larger clone is a single base away; this may be a read error. The genes are TRBV12-5 and TRBJ1-1; D is ambiguous. This CDR3 spans 16 amino acids. Per germline, CDR1 LGHNT and CDR2 FRNRAP. Trimming took off 1 base at V and 3 bases at J, with 15 bases between the two ends. The CDR3 nucleotides are TGTGCTAGTGGTTTGGGAGTCGGGATGCGGGACACTGAAGCTTTCTTT. Its translation: CASGLGVGMRDTEAFF.

About this clonotype: A much larger clone differs by one base, so this may be a read error. The chain carries TRBV7-4 and TRBJ1-2; no definite D call. The CDR3 spans 15 residues. In germline, CDR1 is SGHVT, CDR2 SQSDAQ. The CDR3 DNA is TGTGCCAGCAGATTAGACCCTTCGGGTAACTATGGCTACACCTTC. It yields the protein CASRLDPSGNYGYTF.

This rearrangement joins TRBV5-1 to TRBJ1-2, with D unclear. Germline V gene data show CDR1 as SGHRS and CDR2 as YFSETQ. V was trimmed by 4 bases and J by 7 bases, leaving 14 bases between them. The length of the CDR3 is 13 residues. The CDR3 loop reads CASSPRGGSGYTF. DNA for the CDR3: TGCGCCAGCAGCCCCCGAGGAGGGTCTGGCTACACCTTC. The variable domain in full, with the rest retrieved from reference TRBV5-1 and TRBJ1-2, is KAGVTQTPRYLIKTRGQQVTLSCSPISGHRSVSWYQQTPGQGLQFLFEYFSETQRNKGNFPGRFSGRQFSNSRSEMNVSTLELGDSALYLCASSPRGGSGYTFGSGTRLTVV.

This clonotype has a count of ten or more. The chain links TRBV24-1 to TRBJ2-2; the match to TRBD2 covers 7 bases. This CDR3 has 17 amino acids. After removal of 3 bases from V and 1 base from J, the junction contained 7 bases not matched to a gene. CDR1 KGHDR and CDR2 SFDVKD come from the germline V gene. CDR3: CATSDHPGEGNTGELFF. Here the CDR3 DNA reads TGTGCCACCAGTGATCACCCCGGGGAGGGGAACACCGGGGAGCTGTTTTTT.

This chain uses TRBV28 with TRBJ2-7, with 9 bases identical to TRBD2. Germline values: CDR1 MDHEN, CDR2 SYDVKM. This CDR3 comprises 17 residues. V was clipped by 2 bases and J by 2 bases; unmatched bases: 10. The CDR3 loop is CASSLPSRLAGTYEQYF. CDR3 nucleotides: TGTGCCAGCAGTTTACCGTCCAGGCTAGCGGGGACCTACGAGCAGTACTTC. Combining the CDR3 with reference TRBV28 and TRBJ2-7 gives the whole variable domain DVKVTQSSRYLVKRTGEKVFLECVQDMDHENMFWYRQDPGLGLRLIYFSYDVKMKEKGDIPEGYSVSREKKERFSLILESASTNQTSMYLCASSLPSRLAGTYEQYFGPGTRLTVT.

There are a few counts of this clonotype. V and J are TRBV10-2 and TRBJ2-2; D is possibly TRBD2 (7 bases). CDR3 length equals 16 residues. Germline CDR1 reads WSHSY; CDR2 reads SAAADI. V gave up 6 bases and J gave up 1 base, with 15 bases separating them. In DNA form, the CDR3 reads TGCGCCAGCAGCCTGGGGGGGGGCATGAACACCGGGGAGCTGTTTTTT. It translates to CASSLGGGMNTGELFF.

This clonotype has ten or more counts. V usage is TRBV11-2 and J usage is TRBJ2-7; D possibly corresponds to TRBD1 (5 bases). CDR1 is SGHAT, CDR2 FQNNGV, per germline. The CDR3 contains 13 residues. V was shortened by 6 bases and J by 6 bases, with 15 bases between the two germline ends. As DNA, the CDR3 is TGTGCCAGCAGACCAGGGTCTTCGAGCGAGCAGTACTTC. Its protein is CASRPGSSSEQYF.

This clonotype was counted at least ten times. V gene TRBV7-9 combines with J gene TRBJ2-1, with 8 positions matching TRBD2. With 5 bases clipped from V and 5 bases from J, the junction kept 5 bases outside the gene matches. CDR1 and CDR2 from the germline V gene are SEHNR and FQNEAQ (reference sequence). The CDR3 covers 14 residues. In DNA form, the CDR3 reads TGTGCCAGCAGCCGGACTAGCCGGGACAATGAGCAGTTCTTC. It translates to CASSRTSRDNEQFF.

This clonotype was observed at least ten times. The V gene is TRBV19, the J gene TRBJ2-1, with 7 positions matching TRBD2. In germline, CDR1 is LNHDA, CDR2 SQIVND (reference sequence). The CDR3 contains 15 residues. J lost 3 bases, V lost 6 bases, and 8 bases had no gene match. The CDR3 reads CASRNREGYYNEQFF. The CDR3 nucleotides are TGTGCCAGTAGGAATAGGGAGGGATACTACAATGAGCAGTTCTTC. The entire variable domain, with the rest obtained from reference TRBV19 and TRBJ2-1, is as follows: DGGITQSPKYLFRKEGQNVTLSCEQNLNHDAMYWYRQDPGQGLRLIYYSQIVNDFQKGDIAEGYSVSREKKESFPLTVTSAQKNPTAFYLCASRNREGYYNEQFFGPGTRLTVL.

The chain is built from TRBV6-5 and TRBJ1-5; D possibly corresponds to TRBD1 (6 bases). Germline lookup yields CDR1 MNHEY and CDR2 SVGAGI. V lost 6 bases and J lost 3, with 18 bases in between. This CDR3 comprises 16 residues. The CDR3 reads CASSRRGAANNQPQHF. CDR3 in DNA: TGTGCCAGCAGCCGCCGGGGGGCAGCGAACAATCAGCCCCAGCATTTT.

This clonotype was observed a few times. This chain connects TRBV7-3 to TRBJ2-5, with 7 bases matching TRBD1. From germline, CDR1 is SGHTA and CDR2 FQGTGA. The V gene end was trimmed by 5 bases and the J gene end by 4 bases; junction bases not matched to a gene: 10. This CDR3 has 15 amino acids. CDR3 bases: TGTGCCAGCAGCGACGACAGGGTCGCCGGAGAGACCCAGTACTTC. It specifies CASSDDRVAGETQYF.

The gene calls are TRBV4-2 and TRBJ2-7; 9 nucleotides agree with TRBD2. Germline V lookup: CDR1 LGHNA, CDR2 YNFKEQ. V lost 0 bases to trimming and J lost 2 bases; unmatched junction nucleotides: 5. The CDR3 runs to 16 residues. CDR3 bases: TGTGCCAGCAGCCAAGATTGGCTAGCGGGGCCCTACGAGCAGTACTTC. It codes for CASSQDWLAGPYEQYF.

Comment on this clonotype: A much larger clone sits a single nucleotide away, making a read error possible. V gene TRBV6-6 combines with J gene TRBJ1-4; TRBD1 matches at 10 bases. There are 15 residues in the CDR3. CDR1 is MNHNY and CDR2 is SVGAGI in the germline V gene (reference sequence). The CDR3 protein is CDSSNDRGLEEKLFF. CDR3 DNA: TGTGACAGCAGTAATGACAGGGGGCTGGAGGAAAAACTGTTTTTT.

This clonotype was seen many times. This chain uses TRBV11-2 with TRBJ2-1, with D possibly being TRBD2 (5 bases). CDR1 and CDR2 from the germline V gene are SGHAT and FQNNGV. V lost 8 bases, J lost 0 bases, and 11 bases lay in between. The CDR3 has 14 residues. The CDR3: CASRPGSSYNEQFF. The DNA for the CDR3 is TGTGCCAGCCGACCGGGGAGCTCCTACAATGAGCAGTTCTTC.

CDR3 sequence (DNA): TGCGCCAGCAGCTTGGCCCACGGTGGGCAGGGGTTATACGAGCAGTACTTC. Its translation: CASSLAHGGQGLYEQYF. The chain combines TRBV5-1 with TRBJ2-7, with TRBD1 as a possible D gene (6 bases). Germline V CDR1 and CDR2: SGHRS, YFSETQ. This CDR3 has 17 amino acids. Trimming left V 0 bases short and J 4 bases short, with 20 bases between.

This clonotype was seen ten or more times. This chain joins TRBV6-6 and TRBJ2-5; 15 nucleotides match TRBD2. Germline values: CDR1 MNHNY, CDR2 SVGAGI (reference sequence). The CDR3 is 18 residues long. The V and J ends lost 5 bases and 5 bases, in that order; junction bases with no gene match: 12. The CDR3 spells CASSPPRTSGRAEETQYF. The CDR3, as DNA: TGTGCCAGCAGTCCCCCGAGGACTAGCGGGAGGGCGGAGGAGACCCAGTACTTC.

The sample holds a few counts of this clonotype. J is TRBJ2-1 and V is TRBV5-6, with D maybe TRBD2 (6 bases). Trimming removed 1 base from V and 0 bases from J, with 11 bases in between. This CDR3 has 16 amino acids. The germline CDR1 and CDR2 sequences are SGHDT and YYEEEE. CDR3 sequence reads: CASSLKTGDSYNEQFF. The CDR3 bases are TGTGCCAGCAGCTTGAAAACGGGAGACTCCTACAATGAGCAGTTCTTC.

The J gene is TRBJ2-5, the V gene TRBV3-1; TRBD2 matches at 8 bases. Trimming took 4 bases from V and 5 from J; bases not matched to a gene: 12. This CDR3 contains 16 residues. The V gene's germline CDR1 is LGHDT and CDR2 YNNKEL (reference sequence). The CDR3 nucleotides read TGTGCCAGCAGCCCGCGTGAAGCGGGGGCTCGGGAGACCCAGTACTTC. It yields the protein CASSPREAGARETQYF.

This clonotype showed up many times. The chain carries TRBV6-1 and TRBJ2-7; the D gene is possibly TRBD1 (5 bases). CDR3 length: 15 residues. V lost 0 bases, J lost 1 base, and 10 bases lay in between. From germline, CDR1 is MNHNS and CDR2 SASEGT. The CDR3 region has the DNA TGTGCCAGCAGTGAAGCTGCGCAGGGATCCTACGAGCAGTACTTC. Its translation is CASSEAAQGSYEQYF.

This chain links TRBV5-1 with TRBJ2-5; no definite D call. With 6 bases removed from V and 4 bases from J, the gap between germline ends came to 7 bases. The CDR3 has 11 residues. Germline CDR1 is SGHRS and CDR2 is YFSETQ. The CDR3 loop reads CASTVRETQYF. DNA for the CDR3: TGCGCCAGCACCGTCCGAGAGACCCAGTACTTC.

This clonotype was detected only a few times. This rearrangement joins TRBV20-1 to TRBJ2-2; the match to TRBD1 covers 7 bases. The CDR3 runs 17 residues. After removal of 0 bases from V and 4 bases from J, the junction contained 11 bases not matched to a gene. Germline V gives CDR1 DFQATT, CDR2 SNEGSKA (reference sequence). This chain's CDR3 is CSARDGRVGQATGELFF. Written as DNA, the CDR3 is TGCAGTGCTAGAGATGGGCGGGTCGGACAGGCCACCGGGGAGCTGTTTTTT.

This clonotype showed up many times. This chain connects TRBV7-6 to TRBJ2-7; 7 bases map to TRBD2. Losses at the gene ends were 5 bases for V and 0 bases for J; bases not matched to a gene: 7. The V gene's germline CDR1 is SGHVS and CDR2 FNYEAQ. The CDR3 extends over 15 amino acids. CDR3 loop: CASSISSGPSYEQYF. In DNA form, the CDR3 reads TGTGCCAGCAGCATTTCTAGCGGACCCTCCTACGAGCAGTACTTC. The variable domain in full, with the rest retrieved from reference TRBV7-6 and TRBJ2-7, is GAGVSQSPRYKVTKRGQDVALRCDPISGHVSLYWYRQALGQGPEFLTYFNYEAQQDKSGLPNDRFSAERPEGSISTLTIQRTEQRDSAMYRCASSISSGPSYEQYFGPGTRLTVT.

The chain carries TRBV20-1 and TRBJ1-1; TRBD1 is a possible D gene (5 bases). Trimming stripped 3 bases from V and 4 bases from J, with 6 bases between. Looked up from germline, CDR1 is DFQATT and CDR2 is SNEGSKA (reference sequence). The CDR3 is 11 amino acids. CDR3 nucleotides: TGCAGTGCTAGGGGGCTCACTGAAGCTTTCTTT. As protein: CSARGLTEAFF.

This clonotype was seen many times. The chain has TRBV5-5 and TRBJ1-6; the D gene is possibly TRBD1 (5 bases). CDR1 and CDR2 from the germline V gene are SGHKS and YYEKEE (reference sequence). This CDR3 region has 14 residues. The germline V and J ends were trimmed by 1 base and 8 bases, with 10 bases remaining between them. CDR3 DNA sequence: TGTGCCAGCAGCTTGAACAGGAGGCATTCACCCCTCCACTTT. This sequence encodes CASSLNRRHSPLHF.